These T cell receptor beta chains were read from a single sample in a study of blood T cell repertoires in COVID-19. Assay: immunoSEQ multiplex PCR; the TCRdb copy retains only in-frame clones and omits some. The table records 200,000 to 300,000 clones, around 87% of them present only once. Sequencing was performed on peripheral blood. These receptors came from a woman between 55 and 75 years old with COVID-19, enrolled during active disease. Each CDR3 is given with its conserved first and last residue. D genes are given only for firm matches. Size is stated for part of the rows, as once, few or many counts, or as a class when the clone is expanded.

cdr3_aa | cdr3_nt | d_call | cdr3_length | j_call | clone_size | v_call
CSATKGDTQYF | TGCAGTGCAACGAAGGGGGATACGCAGTATTTT | - | 11 | TRBJ2-3 | - | TRBV20-1
CASSLNAGARGNTIYF | TGTGCCAGCAGCCTTAACGCGGGCGCAAGAGGAAACACCATATATTTT | - | 16 | TRBJ1-3 | - | TRBV11-3
CAISKGQGSRDYGYTF | TGTGCCATCAGCAAAGGACAGGGAAGTCGGGACTATGGCTACACCTTC | TRBD1 | 16 | TRBJ1-2 | - | TRBV10-3
CASSQDGNSYNEQFF | TGCGCCAGCAGCCAAGACGGAAACAGCTACAATGAGCAGTTCTTC | - | 15 | TRBJ2-1 | - | TRBV4-3
CASSIAHGREETQYF | TGTGCCAGTAGTATTGCCCACGGGCGGGAAGAGACCCAGTACTTC | - | 15 | TRBJ2-5 | - | TRBV19
CASSLIRQGPYGYTF | TGTGCCAGCAGCTTAATCCGACAGGGTCCCTATGGCTACACCTTC | TRBD1 | 15 | TRBJ1-2 | - | TRBV7-2
CSVAGTDGGSSYEQYF | TGCAGCGTTGCAGGAACGGACGGGGGAAGCTCCTACGAGCAGTACTTC | - | 16 | TRBJ2-7 | once | TRBV29-1
CASSSTLAEAFF | TGTGCCAGCAGCTCTACTTTGGCTGAAGCTTTCTTT | - | 12 | TRBJ1-1 | few | TRBV7-9
CASRRGKQGYTF | TGTGCCAGCAGAAGAGGAAAACAAGGCTACACCTTC | - | 12 | TRBJ1-2 | - | TRBV6-5
CASSLAASGVYNEQFF | TGTGCCAGCAGCTTAGCAGCTAGCGGGGTCTACAATGAGCAGTTCTTC | TRBD2 | 16 | TRBJ2-1 | - | TRBV11-2
CASSLPLVNRRDEADGSYNEQFF | TGCGCCAGCAGCTTGCCACTGGTCAACAGGAGGGACGAGGCGGACGGCTCCTACAATGAGCAGTTCTTC | - | 23 | TRBJ2-1 | - | TRBV5-1
CASSPEAGRALQPQHF | TGTGCCAGCAGTCCCGAAGCAGGCAGGGCCTTGCAGCCCCAGCATTTT | - | 16 | TRBJ1-5 | - | TRBV28
CASSPPPLAEQFF | TGTGCCAGCTCACCACCTCCACTAGCGGAGCAGTTCTTC | TRBD2 | 13 | TRBJ2-1 | - | TRBV18
CAWSARWSGYNTGELFF | TGTGCCTGGAGCGCCCGGTGGAGCGGGTATAACACCGGGGAGCTGTTTTTT | - | 17 | TRBJ2-2 | - | TRBV30
CAWSEDRGSPINQPQHF | TGTGCCTGGAGTGAGGACAGGGGGTCGCCGATCAATCAGCCCCAGCATTTT | TRBD1 | 17 | TRBJ1-5 | - | TRBV30
CASSSPYRGQHYGYTF | TGTGCCAGCAGTTCACCATACAGGGGGCAGCACTATGGCTACACCTTC | TRBD1 | 16 | TRBJ1-2 | - | TRBV28
CAWSPGLAGITDTQYF | TGTGCCTGGAGTCCGGGACTAGCGGGAATCACAGATACGCAGTATTTT | TRBD2 | 16 | TRBJ2-3 | - | TRBV30
CASRNRESYEQYF | TGTGCCAGCAGGAACAGGGAGTCCTACGAGCAGTACTTC | - | 13 | TRBJ2-7 | - | TRBV27
CASSSGRTVHTEAFF | TGTGCCAGTAGTAGCGGCCGGACAGTCCACACTGAAGCTTTCTTT | - | 15 | TRBJ1-1 | - | TRBV19
CASRSTSGKHNEQFF | TGTGCCAGCAGATCGACTAGCGGGAAACACAATGAGCAGTTCTTC | TRBD2 | 15 | TRBJ2-1 | - | TRBV5-4
CATTGGSYNEQFF | TGCGCCACCACAGGGGGCTCTTACAATGAGCAGTTCTTC | TRBD1 | 13 | TRBJ2-1 | - | TRBV4-3
CASRGQPLNTEAFF | TGTGCCAGCAGGGGACAGCCCTTGAACACTGAAGCTTTCTTT | TRBD1 | 14 | TRBJ1-1 | - | TRBV7-9
CASSLRAAYNEQFF | TGTGCCAGCAGTTTGAGGGCCGCGTACAATGAGCAGTTCTTC | - | 14 | TRBJ2-1 | few | TRBV28
CASSDTGGQPQHF | TGTGCCAGTAGTGACACTGGCGGGCAGCCCCAGCATTTT | - | 13 | TRBJ1-5 | few | TRBV19
CASTAPPGGGFGNQPQHF | TGTGCCAGCACCGCCCCACCGGGAGGGGGCTTCGGCAATCAGCCCCAGCATTTT | TRBD1 | 18 | TRBJ1-5 | - | TRBV5-8
CASSSDRYNEQFF | TGTGCCAGCTCGTCGGACAGGTACAATGAGCAGTTCTTC | TRBD1 | 13 | TRBJ2-1 | - | TRBV5-6
CASSTTARSYGYTF | TGTGCCAGCAGTACGACAGCGAGAAGCTATGGCTACACCTTC | - | 14 | TRBJ1-2 | once | TRBV6-5
CATSRDLVTGAGNTIYF | TGTGCCACCAGCAGAGACCTGGTAACAGGGGCTGGAAACACCATATATTTT | TRBD1 | 17 | TRBJ1-3 | - | TRBV15
CASSQDRGQTYEQYF | TGTGCCAGCAGCCAAGATCGGGGACAAACCTACGAGCAGTACTTC | - | 15 | TRBJ2-7 | once | TRBV4-2
CATSRDRGTYEQYF | TGTGCCACCAGCAGAGATCGAGGGACCTACGAGCAGTACTTC | - | 14 | TRBJ2-7 | - | TRBV15
CASTRPGGNSPLHF | TGTGCCAGCACCCGACCAGGGGGTAATTCACCCCTCCACTTT | TRBD1 | 14 | TRBJ1-6 | - | TRBV28
CASSDRGGVYGYTF | TGTGCCAGCAGTGACAGAGGGGGGGTCTATGGCTACACCTTC | - | 14 | TRBJ1-2 | - | TRBV6-1
CASSLYGGQSNQPQHF | TGTGCCAGTAGCCTATACGGGGGGCAAAGCAATCAGCCCCAGCATTTT | - | 16 | TRBJ1-5 | - | TRBV19
CASSQAGLAGGRQFF | TGCGCCAGCAGCCAAGCGGGACTAGCGGGTGGCAGGCAGTTCTTC | TRBD2 | 15 | TRBJ2-1 | - | TRBV4-3
CASSHPSGGGTDTQYF | TGTGCCAGCAGCCACCCTAGCGGGGGGGGCACAGATACGCAGTATTTT | TRBD2 | 16 | TRBJ2-3 | - | TRBV5-4
CASSSSLTGGHGYTF | TGTGCCAGCAGCTCCTCCCTGACAGGGGGACATGGCTACACCTTC | TRBD1 | 15 | TRBJ1-2 | few | TRBV27
CAISASGAHYGYTF | TGTGCCATCAGTGCGAGTGGGGCTCACTATGGCTACACCTTC | - | 14 | TRBJ1-2 | - | TRBV10-3
CASSLARGQPQHF | TGTGCCAGCAGCTTAGCGCGGGGTCAGCCCCAGCATTTT | - | 13 | TRBJ1-5 | - | TRBV7-8
CASSESWGGYQPQHF | TGTGCCAGCAGTGAGTCGTGGGGGGGATATCAGCCCCAGCATTTT | - | 15 | TRBJ1-5 | - | TRBV6-1
CASSNSGRGGTDTQYF | TGTGCCAGCAGCAATAGCGGGAGGGGCGGCACAGATACGCAGTATTTT | TRBD2 | 16 | TRBJ2-3 | - | TRBV13
CASSPADLAGAGQFF | TGTGCCAGCAGTCCCGCCGATTTAGCGGGAGCGGGGCAGTTCTTC | TRBD2 | 15 | TRBJ2-1 | - | TRBV28
CASSLLSGATEAFF | TGTGCCAGCAGCTTATTATCAGGGGCCACTGAAGCTTTCTTT | - | 14 | TRBJ1-1 | - | TRBV5-4
CASSATRGSSYEQYF | TGTGCCAGCAGTGCGACCAGGGGCAGTTCCTACGAGCAGTACTTC | - | 15 | TRBJ2-7 | - | TRBV25-1
CATSRVSYSNQPQHF | TGTGCCACCAGCAGAGTTAGTTATAGCAATCAGCCCCAGCATTTT | - | 15 | TRBJ1-5 | - | TRBV15
CASSPTVGGYTF | TGCGCCAGCAGCCCGACGGTCGGGGGCTACACCTTC | - | 12 | TRBJ1-2 | - | TRBV4-3
CATSRSNLAGGSGLNEQFF | TGTGCCACCAGCAGAAGCAATCTAGCGGGAGGGTCTGGTCTTAATGAGCAGTTCTTC | TRBD2 | 19 | TRBJ2-1 | - | TRBV15
CATAGGRVSYEQYF | TGTGCCACCGCTGGAGGGCGGGTCTCCTACGAGCAGTACTTC | - | 14 | TRBJ2-7 | - | TRBV19